Below, 2 T cell receptor beta chains from the same sample are listed, as sequenced in a study of T cell responses to AZD1222 COVID-19 vaccine. Repertoires were generated with immunoSEQ multiplex PCR, while TCRdb's copy carries only in-frame clones and drops some. Among 90,000 to 100,000 clones listed, roughly 85% were seen once. This sample comprised peripheral blood, obtained on day 0 of AZD1222 vaccination. These receptors originate from an adult in good health.

The V call is TRBV5-4, the J call TRBJ1-2; D is perhaps TRBD1 (5 bases). Germline CDR1 SGHNT, CDR2 YYREEE (reference sequence). The V end lost 4 bases, the J end lost 7 bases, and 20 bases lay between the germline ends. This CDR3 spans 15 amino acids. CDR3 DNA sequence: TGTGCCAGCAGCAGGGCAACGGGGACGGGACTTGGCTACACCTTC. It yields the protein CASSRATGTGLGYTF. The full variable domain, its missing parts supplied by reference TRBV5-4 and TRBJ1-2, is ETGVTQSPTHLIKTRGQQVTLRCSSQSGHNTVSWYQQALGQGPQFIFQYYREEENGRGNFPPRFSGLQFPNYSSELNVNALELDDSALYLCASSRATGTGLGYTFGSGTRLTVV.

This clone was seen once. The J gene is TRBJ1-2, the V gene TRBV29-1, with D perhaps matching TRBD1 (5 bases). This CDR3 contains 15 residues. Germline CDR1 is SQVTM and CDR2 is ANQGSEA. V was shortened by 5 bases and J by 8 bases, with 24 bases between the two germline ends. The CDR3 DNA reads TGCAGCGTTTCTTCCCCCTCGGGTCTGGGGGGGGGCTACACCTTC. Its protein product is CSVSSPSGLGGGYTF.